This T cell receptor (beta chain) appears in the sequencing data of a study of CD8 T cells in Susac syndrome. The CDR3 runs to 14 residues. The germline CDR1 and CDR2 sequences are SGDLS and YYNGEE. Trimming cost V 2 bases and J 6 bases; bases outside gene matches: 4. Fulfillment of recently defined diagnostic criteria for definite or probable disease was shown by the patients with Susac syndrome. The authors reverse transcribed roughly 0.5 to 1 ug RNA with random hexamers. One entry per CDR3 protein results from TCRdb running MiXCR on the immunoSEQ multiplex PCR reads. The sample records some 110,000 distinct CDR3 sequences, approximately 93% being singletons.

V is TRBV9 and J is TRBJ2-1; 8 positions match TRBD1. This TCR was recovered from a human donor with Susac syndrome. The sequenced sample consisted of CD8+ T cells from PBMCs. The CDR3 sequence is CASSVRTGLNEQFF. The CDR3 DNA is TGTGCCAGCAGCGTTAGGACAGGGCTCAATGAGCAGTTCTTC.